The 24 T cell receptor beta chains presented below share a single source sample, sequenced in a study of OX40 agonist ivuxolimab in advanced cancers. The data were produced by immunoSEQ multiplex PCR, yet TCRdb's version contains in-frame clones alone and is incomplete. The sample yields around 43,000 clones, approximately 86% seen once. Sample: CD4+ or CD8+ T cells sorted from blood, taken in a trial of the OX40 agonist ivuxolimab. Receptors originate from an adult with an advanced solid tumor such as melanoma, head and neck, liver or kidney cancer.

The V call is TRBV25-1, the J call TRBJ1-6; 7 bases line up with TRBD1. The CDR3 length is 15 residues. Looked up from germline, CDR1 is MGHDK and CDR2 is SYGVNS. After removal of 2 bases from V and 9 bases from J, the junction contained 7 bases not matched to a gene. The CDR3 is CASSEEQGRGSPLHF. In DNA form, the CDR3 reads TGTGCCAGCAGTGAAGAACAGGGGAGGGGTTCACCCCTCCACTTT.

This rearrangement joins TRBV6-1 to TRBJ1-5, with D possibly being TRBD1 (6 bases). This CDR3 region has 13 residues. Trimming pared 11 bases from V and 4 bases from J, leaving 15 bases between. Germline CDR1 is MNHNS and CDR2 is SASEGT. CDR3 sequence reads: CASIQGGNQPQHF. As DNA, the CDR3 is TGTGCCTCCATACAGGGAGGTAATCAGCCCCAGCATTTT.

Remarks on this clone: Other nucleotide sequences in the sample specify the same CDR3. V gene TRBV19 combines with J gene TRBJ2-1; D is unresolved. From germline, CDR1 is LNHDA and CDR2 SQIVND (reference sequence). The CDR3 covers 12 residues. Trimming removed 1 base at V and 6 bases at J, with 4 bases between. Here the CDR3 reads CASSIGSNEQFF. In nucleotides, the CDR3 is TGTGCCAGTAGTATAGGTAGCAATGAGCAGTTCTTC.

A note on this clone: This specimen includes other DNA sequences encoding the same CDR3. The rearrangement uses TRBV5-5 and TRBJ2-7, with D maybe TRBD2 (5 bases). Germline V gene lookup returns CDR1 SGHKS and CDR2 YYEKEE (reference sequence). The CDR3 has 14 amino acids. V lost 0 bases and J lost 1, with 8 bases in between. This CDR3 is CASSLGSGSYEQYF. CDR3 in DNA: TGTGCCAGCAGCTTGGGGAGCGGTTCCTACGAGCAGTACTTC.

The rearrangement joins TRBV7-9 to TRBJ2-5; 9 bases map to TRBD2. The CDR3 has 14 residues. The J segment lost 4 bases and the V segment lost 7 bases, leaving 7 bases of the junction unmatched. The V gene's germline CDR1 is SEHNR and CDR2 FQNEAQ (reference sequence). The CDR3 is CASTASGIGETQYF. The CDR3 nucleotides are TGTGCCAGCACTGCTAGCGGGATTGGAGAGACCCAGTACTTC.

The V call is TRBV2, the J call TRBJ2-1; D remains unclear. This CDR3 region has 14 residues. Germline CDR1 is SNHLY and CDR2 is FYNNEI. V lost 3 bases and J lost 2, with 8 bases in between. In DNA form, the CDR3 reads TGTGCCAGCAGTGAGTTGACAACCTACAATGAGCAGTTCTTC. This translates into CASSELTTYNEQFF.

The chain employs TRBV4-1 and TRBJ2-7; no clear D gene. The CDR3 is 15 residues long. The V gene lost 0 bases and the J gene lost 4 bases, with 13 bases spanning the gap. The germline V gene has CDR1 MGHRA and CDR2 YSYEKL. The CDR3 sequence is CASSQDPKPGYEQYF. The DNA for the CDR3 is TGCGCCAGCAGCCAAGATCCAAAACCCGGATACGAGCAGTACTTC.

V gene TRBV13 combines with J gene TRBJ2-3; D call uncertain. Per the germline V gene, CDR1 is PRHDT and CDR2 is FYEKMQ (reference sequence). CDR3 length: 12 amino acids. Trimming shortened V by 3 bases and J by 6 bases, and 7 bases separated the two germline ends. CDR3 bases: TGTGCCAGCAGCTTTCCCCGGGATACGCAGTATTTT. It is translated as CASSFPRDTQYF.

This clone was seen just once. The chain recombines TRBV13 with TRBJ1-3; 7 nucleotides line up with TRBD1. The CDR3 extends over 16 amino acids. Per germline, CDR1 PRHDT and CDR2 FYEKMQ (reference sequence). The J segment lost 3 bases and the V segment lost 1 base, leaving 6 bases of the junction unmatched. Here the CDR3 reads CASSLAEGAGGNTIYF. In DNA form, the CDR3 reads TGTGCCAGCAGCTTAGCGGAGGGGGCAGGTGGAAACACCATATATTTT.

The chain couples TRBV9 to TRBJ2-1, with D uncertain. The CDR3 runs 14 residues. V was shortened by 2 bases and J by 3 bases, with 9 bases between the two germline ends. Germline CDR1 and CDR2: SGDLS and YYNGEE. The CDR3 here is CASSVNSYYNEQFF. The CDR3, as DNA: TGTGCCAGCAGCGTTAACAGTTACTACAATGAGCAGTTCTTC.

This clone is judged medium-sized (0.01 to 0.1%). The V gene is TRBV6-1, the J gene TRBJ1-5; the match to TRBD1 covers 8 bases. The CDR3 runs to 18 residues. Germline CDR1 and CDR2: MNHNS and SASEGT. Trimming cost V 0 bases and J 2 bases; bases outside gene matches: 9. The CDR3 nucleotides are TGTGCCAGCAGTGAAGCTCCCTTCGACAGGGGAGGCAATCAGCCCCAGCATTTT. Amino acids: CASSEAPFDRGGNQPQHF.

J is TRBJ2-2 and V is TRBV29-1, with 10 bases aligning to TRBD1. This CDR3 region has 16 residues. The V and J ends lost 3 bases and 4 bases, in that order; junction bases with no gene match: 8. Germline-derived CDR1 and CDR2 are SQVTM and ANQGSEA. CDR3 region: CSVEDRDRGITGELFF. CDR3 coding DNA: TGCAGCGTTGAGGACCGGGACAGGGGTATCACCGGGGAGCTGTTTTTT.

CDR3 nucleotide sequence: TGTGCCAGCAGTCCCGCGGGGGAAGAGACCCAGTACTTC. Residues: CASSPAGEETQYF. The gene calls are TRBV28 and TRBJ2-5; 7 bases line up with TRBD2. The V gene end was trimmed by 5 bases and the J gene end by 3 bases; junction bases not matched to a gene: 3. Germline V lookup: CDR1 MDHEN, CDR2 SYDVKM. There are 13 residues in the CDR3.

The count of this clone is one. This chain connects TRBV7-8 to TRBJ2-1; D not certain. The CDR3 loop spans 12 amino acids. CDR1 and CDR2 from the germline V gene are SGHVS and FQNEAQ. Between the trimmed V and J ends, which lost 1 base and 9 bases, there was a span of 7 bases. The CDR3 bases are TGTGCCAGCAGCTTAGGGGTCTTTGAGCAGTTCTTC. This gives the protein CASSLGVFEQFF.

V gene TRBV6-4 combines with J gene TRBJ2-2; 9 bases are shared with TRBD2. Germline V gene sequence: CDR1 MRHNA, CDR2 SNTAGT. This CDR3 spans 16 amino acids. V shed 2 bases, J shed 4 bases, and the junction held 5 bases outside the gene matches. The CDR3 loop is CASSDLGTSLTGELFF. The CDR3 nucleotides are TGTGCCAGCAGTGACCTAGGGACTAGCCTCACCGGGGAGCTGTTTTTT.

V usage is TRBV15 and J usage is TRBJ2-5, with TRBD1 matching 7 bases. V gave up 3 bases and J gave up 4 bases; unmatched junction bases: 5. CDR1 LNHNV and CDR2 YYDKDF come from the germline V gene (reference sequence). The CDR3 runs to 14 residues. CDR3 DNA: TGTGCCACCAGCAGCCGAACAGGGGCAGAGACCCAGTACTTC. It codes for CATSSRTGAETQYF.

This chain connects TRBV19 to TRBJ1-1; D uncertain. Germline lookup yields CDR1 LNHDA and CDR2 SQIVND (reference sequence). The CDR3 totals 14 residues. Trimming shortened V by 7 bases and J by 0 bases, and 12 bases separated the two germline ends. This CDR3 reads CASIPAVLNTEAFF. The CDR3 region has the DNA TGTGCCAGTATTCCCGCAGTCTTGAACACTGAAGCTTTCTTT.

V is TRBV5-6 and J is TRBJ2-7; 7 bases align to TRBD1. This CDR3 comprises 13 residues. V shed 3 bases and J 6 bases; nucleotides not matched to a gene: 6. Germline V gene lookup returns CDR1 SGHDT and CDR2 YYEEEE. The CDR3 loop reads CASSWTGSREQYF. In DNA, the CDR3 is TGTGCCAGCAGCTGGACAGGTTCCCGCGAGCAGTACTTC.

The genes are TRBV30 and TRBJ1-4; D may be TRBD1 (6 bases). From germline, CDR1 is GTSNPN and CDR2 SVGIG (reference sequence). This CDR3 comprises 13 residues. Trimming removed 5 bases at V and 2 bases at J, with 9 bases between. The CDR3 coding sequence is TGTGCCTGGGGGGGCGAGACTAATGAAAAACTGTTTTTT. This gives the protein CAWGGETNEKLFF. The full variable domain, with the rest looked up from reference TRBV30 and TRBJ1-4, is SQTIHQWPATLVQPVGSPLSLECTVEGTSNPNLYWYRQAAGRGLQLLFYSVGIGQISSEVPQNLSASRPQDRQFILSSKKLLLSDSGFYLCAWGGETNEKLFFGSGTQLSVL.

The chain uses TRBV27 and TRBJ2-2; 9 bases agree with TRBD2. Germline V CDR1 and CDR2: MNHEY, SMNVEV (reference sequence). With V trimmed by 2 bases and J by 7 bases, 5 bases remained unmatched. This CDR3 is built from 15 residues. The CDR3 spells CASSLAGGPFGELFF. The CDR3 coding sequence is TGTGCCAGCAGTTTAGCGGGAGGGCCCTTCGGGGAGCTGTTTTTT.

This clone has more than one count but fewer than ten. The DNA of the CDR3 is TGTGCCAGCAGTTCTGGTGTGGGCTCTGGAAACACCATATATTTT. Encoded protein: CASSSGVGSGNTIYF. J is TRBJ1-3 and V is TRBV7-6; D gene uncertain. From germline, CDR1 is SGHVS and CDR2 FNYEAQ. Trimming took off 6 bases at V and 0 bases at J, with 12 bases between the two ends. CDR3 length equals 15 residues.

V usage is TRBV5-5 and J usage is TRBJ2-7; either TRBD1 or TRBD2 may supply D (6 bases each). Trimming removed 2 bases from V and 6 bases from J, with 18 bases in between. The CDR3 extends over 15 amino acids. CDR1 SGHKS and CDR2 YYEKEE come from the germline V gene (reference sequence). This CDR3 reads CASSFVGRGRSEQYF. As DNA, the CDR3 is TGTGCCAGCAGCTTCGTGGGTCGGGGGCGATCCGAGCAGTACTTC.

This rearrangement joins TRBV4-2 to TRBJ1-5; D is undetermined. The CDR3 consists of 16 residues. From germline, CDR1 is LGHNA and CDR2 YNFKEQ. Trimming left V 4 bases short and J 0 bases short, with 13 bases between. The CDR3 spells CASSLDVTYSNQPQHF. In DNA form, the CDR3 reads TGTGCCAGCAGCCTAGACGTGACTTATAGCAATCAGCCCCAGCATTTT.

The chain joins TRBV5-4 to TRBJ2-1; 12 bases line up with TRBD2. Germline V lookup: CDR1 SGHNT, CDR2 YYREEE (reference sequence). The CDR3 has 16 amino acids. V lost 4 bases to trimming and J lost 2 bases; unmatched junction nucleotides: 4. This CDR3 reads CASSEGLAGTYNEQFF. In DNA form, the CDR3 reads TGTGCCAGCAGCGAAGGACTAGCGGGGACCTACAATGAGCAGTTCTTC.